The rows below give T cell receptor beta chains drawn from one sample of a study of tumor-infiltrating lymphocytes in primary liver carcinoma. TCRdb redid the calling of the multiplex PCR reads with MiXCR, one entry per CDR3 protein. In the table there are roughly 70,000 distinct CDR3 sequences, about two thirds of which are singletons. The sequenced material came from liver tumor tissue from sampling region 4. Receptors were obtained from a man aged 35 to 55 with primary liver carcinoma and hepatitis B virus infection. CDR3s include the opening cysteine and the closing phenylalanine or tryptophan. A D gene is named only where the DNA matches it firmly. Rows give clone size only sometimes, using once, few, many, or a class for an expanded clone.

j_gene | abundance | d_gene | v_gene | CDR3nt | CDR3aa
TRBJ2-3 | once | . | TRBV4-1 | TGCGTCAGCATCCTCCTTGGGGCTGCCGATGATACGCAGTATTTT | CVSILLGAADDTQYF
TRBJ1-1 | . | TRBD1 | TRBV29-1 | TGCAGCGTCAACAGGGGCGGGATGAACACTGAAGCTTTCTTT | CSVNRGGMNTEAFF
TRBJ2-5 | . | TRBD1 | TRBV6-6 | TGTGCCATCAGTCATGACAGGGGCGGACAAGAGACCCGGTACTTC | CAISHDRGGQETRYF
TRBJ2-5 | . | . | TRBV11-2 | TGTGCCGGCAGCTTAGTTCTGGAAGAGAGCCAGTACTTT | CAGSLVLEESQYF
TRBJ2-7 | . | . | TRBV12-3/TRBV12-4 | TGTGCTAGAAGGTTGACCCCGGTTTCGGGAGCCTACGAGCAGTACTTC | CARRLTPVSGAYEQYF
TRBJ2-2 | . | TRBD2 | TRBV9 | TGTGCCAGCAACCTCAGACCCGAGACTAGCGGGGAAGACACCGGGGAGCTGTTTTTT | CASNLRPETSGEDTGELFF
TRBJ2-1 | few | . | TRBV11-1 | TGTGCCAGCAGCCCCCGGGTGGTGGACTTCTACAATGAGCAGATCTTC | CASSPRVVDFYNEQIF
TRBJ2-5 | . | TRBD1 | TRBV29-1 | TGCAGCGACCAGGGGGCGGATTCCAGGACCCAGTACTTC | CSDQGADSRTQYF
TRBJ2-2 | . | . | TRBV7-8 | TGTGTCAGCAGCTCTAGGGGGACTTACAACACCGGGGAGCTGTTTTTT | CVSSSRGTYNTGELFF
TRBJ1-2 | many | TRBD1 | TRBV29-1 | TGCAGCGTTGAAAAAAGTCAGGGGGACAGGGACTATAGCTACACCTTC | CSVEKSQGDRDYSYTF
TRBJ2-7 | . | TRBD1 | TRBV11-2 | TGTGCCAGCAACTTAGACCTGGGGACAGAAGTCTACGAGCAGTACTTC | CASNLDLGTEVYEQYF
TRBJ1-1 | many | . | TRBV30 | TGTGCCTGGACCGGGGCCTACACTGAAGCTTTCTTT | CAWTGAYTEAFF
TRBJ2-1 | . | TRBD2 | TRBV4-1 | TGCGCCAGCAGCCAGGGGTTAGCGGGAGTGATTGAGCAGTTCTTC | CASSQGLAGVIEQFF
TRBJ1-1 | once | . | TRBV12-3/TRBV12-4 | TGTGCCAGCAGTTCTTCAGGGGCCGCTGAAGCGTTCTTT | CASSSSGAAEAFF
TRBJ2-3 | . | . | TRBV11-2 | TGTGCAAGCAGCGCTAGCACAGATACGCTGTATTTT | CASSASTDTLYF
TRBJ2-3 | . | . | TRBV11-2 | TGTGCCAGCAGCCGGAAACCCATCAACCCCACAGATACGCAGTATTTT | CASSRKPINPTDTQYF
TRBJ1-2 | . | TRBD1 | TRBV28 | TGTGCCAGCGGTCGGAGGGACAGGATCTATGGCTACACCTTC | CASGRRDRIYGYTF
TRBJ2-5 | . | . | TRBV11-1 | TGTGCCAACAGTCGACAGGTTGAGGTGGAGACCCAGTACTTC | CANSRQVEVETQYF
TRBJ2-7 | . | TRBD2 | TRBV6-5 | TGTGCCAGCAGTTACTCGGCTAGCGGGAGCTTGGCTTACGAGCAGTACTTC | CASSYSASGSLAYEQYF
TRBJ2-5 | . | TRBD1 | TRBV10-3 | TGTGCCACCAGTGATAGGGGGCGTGAGACCCAGTACTTC | CATSDRGRETQYF
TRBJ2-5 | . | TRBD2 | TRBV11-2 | TGTGCCAGCAGCCTAACTCTTGGCGGGGGGAGAGAGATCCAGTACTTC | CASSLTLGGGREIQYF
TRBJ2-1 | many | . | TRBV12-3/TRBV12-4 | TGTGCCAGCAGCACTCGCAATGAGCAGTTCTTC | CASSTRNEQFF
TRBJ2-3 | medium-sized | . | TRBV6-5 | TGTGCCAGCAGTTACGATATCAGTCTCACAGATACGCAGTATTTT | CASSYDISLTDTQYF
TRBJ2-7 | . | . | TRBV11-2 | TGTCCCAGCAGCTTAAGACTAGGACGGTCCTACAAGCAGTACTTC | CPSSLRLGRSYKQYF
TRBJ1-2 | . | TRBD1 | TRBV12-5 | TGTGCTAGTTGTTTGTCCACAGGGGGCGATCATGGCTACACCTTC | CASCLSTGGDHGYTF
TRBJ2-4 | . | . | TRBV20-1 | TGCAGTGCACGCCCCAGACAACTAGCCAAAAACATTCAGTACTTC | CSARPRQLAKNIQYF
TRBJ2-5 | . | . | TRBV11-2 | TGTGCCGGCGGCTTAGCGAGGCTAGCCCTGGTAAAAAAAGAGACCCAGTACTTC | CAGGLARLALVKKETQYF
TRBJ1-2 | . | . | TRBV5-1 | TGCGCCAGCAGCTTGGCGAGTTTCACTGAGTATGGCTACACCTTC | CASSLASFTEYGYTF
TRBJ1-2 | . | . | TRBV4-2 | TGTGCCAGCAGCCAAGATATGAGCTGGGATGGTGGCTACACCTTC | CASSQDMSWDGGYTF
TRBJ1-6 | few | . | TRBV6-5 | TGTGCCAGCGGGGCTTGGTACAATTCGCCCCTCCACTTT | CASGAWYNSPLHF
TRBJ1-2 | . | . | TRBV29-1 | TGCAGCGTTGATTACGGGGTGGGCTATGGCTACACCTTC | CSVDYGVGYGYTF
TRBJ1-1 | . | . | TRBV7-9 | TGTGCCAGCAGCCCTAGCTCCTATGGCATTGAAGCTTTCTTT | CASSPSSYGIEAFF
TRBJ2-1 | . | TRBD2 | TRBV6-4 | TGTGCCAGCAGTGAACGCGGGAGTGAAGATGAGCAGTTATTC | CASSERGSEDEQLF
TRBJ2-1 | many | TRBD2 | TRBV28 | TGTGCCAGCAGTCTCCTAGCGGGAGGGCCCCACAATGAGCAGTTCTTC | CASSLLAGGPHNEQFF
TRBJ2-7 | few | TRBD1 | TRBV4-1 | TGCGCCAGCAGCCAAGACGGGGACAGGGACGAGCAGTACTTC | CASSQDGDRDEQYF
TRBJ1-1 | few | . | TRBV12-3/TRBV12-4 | TGTGCCAGCGGTCCCCTCTGGACTGAAGCTTTCTTT | CASGPLWTEAFF
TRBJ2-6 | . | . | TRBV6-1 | TGTGCCAGCAGTGCCAGACAGGTGCGATTCTCTGGGGCCAACGTCCTGACTTTC | CASSARQVRFSGANVLTF
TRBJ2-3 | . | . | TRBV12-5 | TGTGCTAGTGGTTCCGAAGCTATACGCACAGATACGCAGTATTTT | CASGSEAIRTDTQYF
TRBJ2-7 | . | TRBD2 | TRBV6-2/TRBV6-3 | TGTGCCAGCAGACTAGCGGGCGGGACCTACGAGAAGTACTTC | CASRLAGGTYEKYF
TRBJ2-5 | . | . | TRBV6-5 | TGTGCCAACAGTTACATCGGACAGCAAGAGACTCAGTACTTC | CANSYIGQQETQYF
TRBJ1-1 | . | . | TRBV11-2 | TGTGCCAGCAGTTTAGCGGACTGTACTGAAGCTTACTTT | CASSLADCTEAYF
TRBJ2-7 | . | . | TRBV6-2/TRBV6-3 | TGTGCCAGCAGTTACACTTATTCCTACGAGCAGTACTTC | CASSYTYSYEQYF
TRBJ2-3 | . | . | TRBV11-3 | TGTGCCAGTAGCTTAAGGAGAGGGACAAATACGCATTATTTT | CASSLRRGTNTHYF
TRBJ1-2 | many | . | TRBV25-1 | TGTGCCACCTCTTCCACCTACTATGGCTACACCTTC | CATSSTYYGYTF
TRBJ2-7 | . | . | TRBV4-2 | TGTGCCAGCAGTCAAGCATGGCGCGGATTCTACGAGCAGTACTTC | CASSQAWRGFYEQYF
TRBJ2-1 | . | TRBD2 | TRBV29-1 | TGCAGCTGGACTAGCGGGAAGCTCTATAAGCAGTTCTTC | CSWTSGKLYKQFF
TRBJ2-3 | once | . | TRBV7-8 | TGTGCCAGGTGGGGGGTGGACGTGTATACGCAGTATTTT | CARWGVDVYTQYF